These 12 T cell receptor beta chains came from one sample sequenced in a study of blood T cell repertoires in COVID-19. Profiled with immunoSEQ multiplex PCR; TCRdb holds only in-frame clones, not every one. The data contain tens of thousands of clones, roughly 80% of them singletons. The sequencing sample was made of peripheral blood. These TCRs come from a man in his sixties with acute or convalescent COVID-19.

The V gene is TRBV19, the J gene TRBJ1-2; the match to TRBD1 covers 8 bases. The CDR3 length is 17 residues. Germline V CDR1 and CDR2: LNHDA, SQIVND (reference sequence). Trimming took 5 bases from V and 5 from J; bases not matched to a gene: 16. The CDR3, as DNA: TGTGCCAGTAGTGTCCGGGACAGGTTTAAATTTATATATGGCTACACCTTC. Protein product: CASSVRDRFKFIYGYTF.

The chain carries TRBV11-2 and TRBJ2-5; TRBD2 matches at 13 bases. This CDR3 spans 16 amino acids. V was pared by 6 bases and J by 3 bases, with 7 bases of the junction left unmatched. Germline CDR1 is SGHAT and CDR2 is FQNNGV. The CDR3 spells CASRRLAGGLKETQYF. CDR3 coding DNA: TGTGCCAGCAGACGACTAGCGGGGGGTCTTAAAGAGACCCAGTACTTC.

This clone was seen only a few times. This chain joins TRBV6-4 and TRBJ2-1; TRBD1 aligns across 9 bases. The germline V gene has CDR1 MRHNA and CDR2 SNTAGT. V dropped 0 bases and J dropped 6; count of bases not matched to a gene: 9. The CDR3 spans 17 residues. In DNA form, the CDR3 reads TGTGCCAGCAGTGACTCATGGTGGGGACAGGGCAGCAATGAGCAGTTCTTC. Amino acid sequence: CASSDSWWGQGSNEQFF.

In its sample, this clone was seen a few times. This CDR3 is CASSLGGGGGTEAFF. The CDR3 DNA follows: TGTGCCAGCAGTCTTGGGGGGGGCGGTGGCACTGAAGCTTTCTTT. The gene calls are TRBV2 and TRBJ1-1, with D possibly matching TRBD1 (6 bases). The V end was cut by 5 bases, the J end by 4 bases, with 17 bases between. Germline loops: CDR1 SNHLY, CDR2 FYNNEI. The CDR3 is 15 amino acids.

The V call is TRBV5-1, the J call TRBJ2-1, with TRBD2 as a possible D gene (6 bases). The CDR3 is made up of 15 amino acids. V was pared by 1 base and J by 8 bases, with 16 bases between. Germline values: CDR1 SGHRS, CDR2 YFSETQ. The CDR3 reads CASSLIGRGSDEQFF. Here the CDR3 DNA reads TGCGCCAGCAGCTTGATTGGTCGGGGGTCGGATGAGCAGTTCTTC.

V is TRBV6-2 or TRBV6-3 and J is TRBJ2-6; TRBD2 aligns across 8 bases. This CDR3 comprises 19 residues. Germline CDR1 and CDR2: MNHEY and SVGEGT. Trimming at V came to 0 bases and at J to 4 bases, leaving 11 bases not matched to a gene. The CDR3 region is CASSYSSDGGASGANVLTF. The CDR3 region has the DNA TGTGCCAGCAGTTACTCGAGCGACGGGGGGGCATCCGGGGCCAACGTCCTGACTTTC.

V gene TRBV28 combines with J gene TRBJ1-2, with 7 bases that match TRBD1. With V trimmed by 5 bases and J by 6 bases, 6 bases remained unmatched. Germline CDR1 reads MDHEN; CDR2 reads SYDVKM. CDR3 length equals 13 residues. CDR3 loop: CASSVGQEHGYTF. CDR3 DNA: TGTGCCAGCAGTGTAGGACAGGAACATGGCTACACCTTC.

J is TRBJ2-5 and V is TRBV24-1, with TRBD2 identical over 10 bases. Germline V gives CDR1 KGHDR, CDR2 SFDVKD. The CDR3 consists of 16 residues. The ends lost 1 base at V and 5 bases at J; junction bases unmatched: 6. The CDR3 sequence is CATSDFATSGEETQYF. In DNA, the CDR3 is TGTGCCACCAGTGATTTCGCTACTAGCGGGGAGGAGACCCAGTACTTC.

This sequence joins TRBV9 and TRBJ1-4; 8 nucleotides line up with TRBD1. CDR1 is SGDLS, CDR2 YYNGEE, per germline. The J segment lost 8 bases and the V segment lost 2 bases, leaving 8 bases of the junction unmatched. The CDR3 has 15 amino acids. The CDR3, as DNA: TGTGCCAGCAGCGTTTTGACAGGGGTCGGAGAAAAACTGTTTTTT. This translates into CASSVLTGVGEKLFF.

This CDR3 reads CASIARTGMNGELFF. The CDR3 DNA reads TGTGCCAGCATCGCCCGGACAGGGATGAACGGGGAGCTGTTTTTT. J is TRBJ2-2 and V is TRBV6-5; 8 bases are a match to TRBD1. Unmatched junction bases numbered 11, after V lost 7 bases and J lost 7 bases. Per the germline V gene, CDR1 is MNHEY and CDR2 is SVGAGI. This CDR3 region has 15 residues.

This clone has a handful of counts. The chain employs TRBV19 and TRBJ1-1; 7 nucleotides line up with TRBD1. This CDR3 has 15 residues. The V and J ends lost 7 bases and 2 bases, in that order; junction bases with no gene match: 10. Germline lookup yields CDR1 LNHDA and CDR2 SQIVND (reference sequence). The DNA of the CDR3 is TGTGCCAGTACCCTAACCGGGACAGCCAACACTGAAGCTTTCTTT. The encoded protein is CASTLTGTANTEAFF.

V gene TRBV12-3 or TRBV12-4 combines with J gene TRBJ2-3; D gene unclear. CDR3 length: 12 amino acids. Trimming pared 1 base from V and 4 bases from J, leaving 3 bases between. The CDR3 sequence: CASSLVADTQYF. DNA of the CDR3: TGTGCCAGCAGTTTAGTCGCAGATACGCAGTATTTT.